This T cell receptor (beta chain) was recovered during a study of glioma-infiltrating T cells after dendritic cell vaccination. Study overall: Patients had newly diagnosed or recurrent glioblastoma and received dendritic cell vaccines. Autologous tumor lysate was loaded overnight onto monocyte-derived dendritic cells grown less than 8 days with IL-4 and GM-CSF. Broader study findings: Higher pretreatment TIL content predicted longer progression-free time and survival.

The CDR3 is 15 amino acids. Germline assignment: CDR1 SGDLS and CDR2 YYNGEE. Trimming removed 0 bases from V and 5 bases from J, with 14 bases in between. Worth noting for this clone: The antigen is unknown.

Measured with immunoSEQ multiplex PCR; TCRdb has only the in-frame clones, and not every one. The sample has roughly 88,000 clones, around four fifths seen once. The time point: after dendritic cell vaccination, including at tumor progression/relapse. Before vaccination, two weeks after the third vaccination, and at progression, PBMC were collected. This chain uses TRBV9 with TRBJ2-5, with D possibly being TRBD1 (6 bases). The sample was blood, taken after dendritic cell vaccination. This receptor was obtained from a human donor with glioblastoma. This CDR3 reads CASSVDPTTGETQYF. Written as DNA, the CDR3 is TGTGCCAGCAGCGTAGATCCAACCACAGGGGAGACCCAGTACTTC. Together with reference TRBV9 and TRBJ2-5, the CDR3 gives the full variable domain: DSGVTQTPKHLITATGQRVTLRCSPRSGDLSVYWYQQSLDQGLQFLIQYYNGEERAKGNILERFSAQQFPDLHSELNLSSLELGDSALYFCASSVDPTTGETQYFGPGTRLLVL.